The clone carrying this T cell receptor beta chain has ten or more counts. The CDR3 contains 13 residues. V shed 7 bases and J shed 7 bases, with 16 bases lying between them. The germline V gene encodes CDR1 MNHNS and CDR2 SASEGT. This entry comes from a study of regulatory T cells in long-lasting Graves disease. Noted time point: persistent/refractory GD, antithyroid drugs over 5 years with positive TRAb. Isolated PBMC RNA provided the starting material for the TCR library. TCR beta libraries were built with iRepertoire HTBI primers and Arm-PCR of CDR3 regions. TCRdb analysed the multiplex PCR reads with MiXCR anew, one entry per CDR3 protein. The sample yields about 340,000 distinct CDR3 sequences, around a fifth seen once.

The chain has TRBV6-1 and TRBJ1-2; perhaps TRBD1 as D (5 bases). This sequence was found in a female donor with Graves disease. The material was peripheral blood mononuclear cells (PBMCs), obtained when the disease was refractory, from a patient treated with antithyroid drugs. The CDR3 DNA follows: TGTGCCAGCACCTACGGCGGCGGGGGTGGCTACACCTTC. Protein: CASTYGGGGGYTF.